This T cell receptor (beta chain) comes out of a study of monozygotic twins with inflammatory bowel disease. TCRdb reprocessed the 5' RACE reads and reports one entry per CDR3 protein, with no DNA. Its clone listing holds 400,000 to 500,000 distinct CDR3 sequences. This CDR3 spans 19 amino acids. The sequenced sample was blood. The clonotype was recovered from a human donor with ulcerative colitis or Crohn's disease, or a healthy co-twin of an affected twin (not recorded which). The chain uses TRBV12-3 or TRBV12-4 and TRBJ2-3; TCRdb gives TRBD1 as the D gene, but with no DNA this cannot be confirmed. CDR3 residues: CASSFRVRAKRGVTDTQYF.